Listed below are T cell receptor beta chains from one sample, sequenced in a study of blood T cell repertoires in COVID-19. The assay was immunoSEQ multiplex PCR, and TCRdb's table has in-frame clones only and misses some. The sample includes around 25,000 clones, 80% to 85% of them seen just once. Sequencing was carried out using peripheral blood. These receptors originate from a man aged 70-80 years with acute or convalescent COVID-19. Both conserved end residues are part of each CDR3. The D gene is left open where the match is weak. Only part of the rows carry a size: once, few, many, or a class if the clone is expanded.

D	size	J	V	DNA	CDR3
.	.	TRBJ2-7	TRBV6-5	TGTGCCAGCAGTTTCAATTCCTACGAGCAGTACTTC	CASSFNSYEQYF
.	.	TRBJ2-3	TRBV2	TGTGCCAGCACCTATAGCACAGATACGCAGTATTTT	CASTYSTDTQYF
.	once	TRBJ1-2	TRBV10-1	TGCGCCAGCAGTGCGGAGCTCGCCTATGGCTACACCTTC	CASSAELAYGYTF
.	.	TRBJ2-7	TRBV5-6	TGTGCCAGCAGCTTTGGGGCCGAGCAGTACTTC	CASSFGAEQYF
.	.	TRBJ1-2	TRBV5-1	TGCGCCAGCAGCCCACAGGGCTTTGAAGGCTACACCTTC	CASSPQGFEGYTF
.	few	TRBJ2-7	TRBV2	TGTGCCAGTCAGGGGGGCGCCTACGAGCAGTACTTC	CASQGGAYEQYF
TRBD2	.	TRBJ2-3	TRBV7-2	TGTGCCAGCAGCTTAGGTAGCGGGACTTTCACAGATACGCAGTATTTT	CASSLGSGTFTDTQYF
.	.	TRBJ2-5	TRBV3-1/TRBV3-2	TGTGCCAGCAGCCTGGGAGCCTTTAGGGAGACCCAGTACTTC	CASSLGAFRETQYF
.	.	TRBJ1-4	TRBV10-3	TGTGCCATCAGTGAGTCGAGGAGATCAACTAATGAAAAACTGTTTTTT	CAISESRRSTNEKLFF
TRBD2	.	TRBJ2-1	TRBV5-5	TGTGCCAGCAGTCTCTCAGGGACTAGCGGGAGAGGCGAGCAGTTCTTC	CASSLSGTSGRGEQFF
TRBD2	once	TRBJ2-2	TRBV30	TGTGCCTCCCGAAAAATCCGACTAGCGGGGGGGCGCGTCACCGGGGAGCTGTTTTTT	CASRKIRLAGGRVTGELFF
TRBD1	.	TRBJ1-1	TRBV6-5	TGTGCCAGCAGTTGGGGGGACAGGACCACTGAAGCTTTCTTT	CASSWGDRTTEAFF
TRBD2	few	TRBJ2-5	TRBV5-1	TGCGCCAGCAGCTGGACTAGCCCTCAAGAGACCCAGTACTTC	CASSWTSPQETQYF
.	.	TRBJ1-2	TRBV3-1/TRBV3-2	TGTGCCAGCAGCCAAAGAGGGTTGAGTGGCTACACCTTC	CASSQRGLSGYTF
.	.	TRBJ2-7	TRBV11-2	TGTGCCAGCAGCCCCGGCAGGGGGGACCACGAGCAGTACTTC	CASSPGRGDHEQYF
TRBD1	.	TRBJ1-2	TRBV6-5	TGTGCCAGCAGGGAGGGACAGGGGGCGAATGGCTACACCTTC	CASREGQGANGYTF
.	.	TRBJ1-5	TRBV24-1	TGTGCCACCAGTGATTCTCACAGCGGACAGCCCCAGCATTTT	CATSDSHSGQPQHF
TRBD2	.	TRBJ2-5	TRBV4-2	TGTGCCAGCAGCCAAGATTTAACTAGCGGGTGGAGGGACCAAGAGACCCAGTACTTC	CASSQDLTSGWRDQETQYF
.	.	TRBJ1-4	TRBV2	TGTGCCAGCAGACAGACAGGTGGAAGTGAAAAACTGTTTTTT	CASRQTGGSEKLFF
TRBD1	few	TRBJ2-7	TRBV5-4	TGTGCCAGCAGCCGCGACAGGGCTACCTACGAGCAGTACTTC	CASSRDRATYEQYF
TRBD1	once	TRBJ1-1	TRBV6-5	TGTGCCAGCACCACAGGGGTTTTGGCTGAAGCTTTCTTT	CASTTGVLAEAFF
TRBD1	.	TRBJ2-3	TRBV7-2	TGTGCCAGCAGCTTAACCCCTCCCTCCTCAGGGGGCTTCACAGATACGCAGTATTTT	CASSLTPPSSGGFTDTQYF
.	few	TRBJ1-1	TRBV7-9	TGTGCCAGCAGCTTAGCTGGACTAGCGAACACTGAAGCTTTCTTT	CASSLAGLANTEAFF
.	medium-sized	TRBJ1-1	TRBV7-9	TGTGCCAGCAGCTTTAGGGAGGGAAGGGGCACTGAAGCTTTCTTT	CASSFREGRGTEAFF
.	.	TRBJ1-1	TRBV30	TGTGCCTGGAGTGTACAGGTTGGCACTGAAGCTTTCTTT	CAWSVQVGTEAFF
.	once	TRBJ2-3	TRBV11-3	TGTGCCAGCAGCTTAAACGAGGCTACGCAGTATTTT	CASSLNEATQYF
.	.	TRBJ2-1	TRBV5-1	TGCGCCAGCAGTCGGGTCTCAGACAATGAGCAGTTCTTC	CASSRVSDNEQFF